One and the same sample provided the 18 T cell receptor beta chains below, sequenced in a study of cytomegalovirus exposure and HLA in healthy donors. The PCR had 60 Vbeta and 13 Jbeta primers. Sequenced by immunoSEQ multiplex PCR; TCRdb stores in-frame clones only, minus some. This table holds about 160,000 clones, approximately 86% found once. Specimen: PBMCs. These receptors all come from a woman in her late teens or twenties in good health and CMV-seronegative.

The chain couples TRBV11-2 to TRBJ2-1; 9 nucleotides line up with TRBD2. The germline CDR1 and CDR2 sequences are SGHAT and FQNNGV. V lost 4 bases, J lost 5 bases, and 6 bases stayed unmatched. The CDR3 has 15 amino acids. CDR3 DNA sequence: TGTGCCAGCAGCTCTCCGGGACTAGCTGACAATGAGCAGTTCTTC. Amino acid sequence: CASSSPGLADNEQFF.

The chain uses TRBV4-2 and TRBJ1-2; D unclear. Germline CDR1 reads LGHNA; CDR2 reads YNFKEQ. The CDR3 totals 14 residues. Trimming pared 0 bases from V and 0 bases from J, leaving 5 bases between. The DNA for the CDR3 is TGTGCCAGCAGCCAAGAACACGCTAACTATGGCTACACCTTC. As protein: CASSQEHANYGYTF.

This clone was seen only once. An end of the junction does not agree with germline; a read error may underlie this. This chain uses TRBV5-6 with TRBJ1-2, with D maybe TRBD1 (5 bases). CDR1 and CDR2 (germline): SGHDT, YYEEEE. The CDR3 totals 12 residues. The CDR3 DNA is TGTGCCAGCAGCTCAATAACAGGAAATTCGCCCTTC. This codes for CASSSITGNSPF.

This chain connects TRBV30 to TRBJ2-5, with 7 bases aligning to TRBD1. Trimming removed 3 bases from V and 5 bases from J; junction bases left unmatched: 3. Germline-derived CDR1 and CDR2 are GTSNPN and SVGIG (reference sequence). The CDR3 totals 12 residues. This chain's CDR3 is CAWSQQGETQYF. In DNA, the CDR3 is TGTGCCTGGAGCCAACAGGGGGAGACCCAGTACTTC. Filled out from reference TRBV30 and TRBJ2-5, the complete variable domain reads SQTIHQWPATLVQPVGSPLSLECTVEGTSNPNLYWYRQAAGRGLQLLFYSVGIGQISSEVPQNLSASRPQDRQFILSSKKLLLSDSGFYLCAWSQQGETQYFGPGTRLLVL.

The V gene is TRBV18, the J gene TRBJ2-2; D unresolved. V gave up 0 bases and J gave up 5 bases, with 16 bases separating them. This CDR3 is 17 amino acids long. CDR1 is KGHSH, CDR2 LQKENI, per germline. CDR3 residues: CASSPPGMAGRTGELFF. The CDR3 DNA reads as TGTGCCAGCTCACCACCGGGTATGGCAGGTCGGACCGGGGAGCTGTTTTTT.

The chain joins TRBV5-1 to TRBJ2-5, with 11 bases lining up with TRBD2. Per germline, CDR1 SGHRS and CDR2 YFSETQ. This CDR3 spans 14 amino acids. Trimming cost V 4 bases and J 4 bases; bases outside gene matches: 3. The CDR3, as DNA: TGCGCCAGCAGCCCCGGGACTAGCGGAGAGACCCAGTACTTC. Translating gives CASSPGTSGETQYF.

The chain employs TRBV28 and TRBJ2-3; weak D call: TRBD1 (5 bases). Per the germline V gene, CDR1 is MDHEN and CDR2 is SYDVKM. The CDR3 contains 13 residues. Trimming removed 3 bases at V and 4 bases at J, with 8 bases between. The CDR3 protein is CASSFQGADTQYF. The CDR3 bases are TGTGCCAGCAGTTTCCAGGGCGCAGATACGCAGTATTTT.

The rearrangement links TRBV7-9 to TRBJ2-3, with 8 bases lining up with TRBD1. The CDR3 spans 15 residues. From germline, CDR1 is SEHNR and CDR2 FQNEAQ (reference sequence). V lost 3 bases and J lost 4; bases outside the gene matches: 6. CDR3 coding DNA: TGTGCCAGCAGCTTCTTGGACAGGGCCCCAGATACGCAGTATTTT. Protein: CASSFLDRAPDTQYF. The whole variable domain, remainder taken from reference TRBV7-9 and TRBJ2-3, is DTGVSQNPRHKITKRGQNVTFRCDPISEHNRLYWYRQTLGQGPEFLTYFQNEAQLEKSRLLSDRFSAERPKGSFSTLEIQRTEQGDSAMYLCASSFLDRAPDTQYFGPGTRLTVL.

V and J are TRBV5-1 and TRBJ2-5; 8 nucleotides agree with TRBD1. The V gene end was trimmed by 3 bases and the J gene end by 4 bases; junction bases not matched to a gene: 2. In germline, CDR1 is SGHRS, CDR2 YFSETQ. CDR3 length: 13 amino acids. The CDR3 nucleotides are TGCGCCAGCAGCTCTACAGGGGGAGAGACCCAGTACTTC. Translated: CASSSTGGETQYF.

The chain joins TRBV10-3 to TRBJ1-1; tentatively, D is TRBD1 (5 bases). The CDR3 runs to 13 residues. The germline CDR1 and CDR2 sequences are ENHRY and SYGVKD. V was clipped by 6 bases and J by 8 bases, with 16 bases between them. The CDR3 reads CAIRLDAGVEAFF. The CDR3 nucleotides are TGTGCCATCAGATTAGATGCGGGGGTGGAAGCTTTCTTT.

This chain uses TRBV28 with TRBJ1-5; 8 bases match TRBD1. The CDR3 loop spans 15 amino acids. Germline loops: CDR1 MDHEN, CDR2 SYDVKM. V lost 5 bases and J lost 2; bases outside the gene matches: 5. The CDR3 spells CASSGAGQGNQPQHF. CDR3 nucleotides: TGTGCCAGCAGTGGTGCGGGACAGGGCAATCAGCCCCAGCATTTT.

The V gene is TRBV2, the J gene TRBJ1-2; D may be TRBD1 (5 bases). V lost 5 bases and J 8 bases, leaving 12 bases between the germline ends. The germline CDR1 and CDR2 sequences are SNHLY and FYNNEI. The CDR3 runs 12 residues. The CDR3 protein is CASSPDGGGYTF. The DNA for the CDR3 is TGTGCCAGCAGTCCCGACGGGGGAGGCTACACCTTC.

The J gene is TRBJ2-1, the V gene TRBV4-1; D gene uncertain. Trimming left V 3 bases short and J 8 bases short, with 8 bases between. The CDR3 is 12 amino acids. CDR1 is MGHRA, CDR2 YSYEKL, per germline. For the CDR3, the DNA is TGCGCCAGCAGCCACATTACAGATGAGCAGTTCTTC. Its protein is CASSHITDEQFF.

The chain is built from TRBV9 and TRBJ2-7; TRBD2 agrees at 8 bases. The CDR3 runs 13 residues. The V gene's germline CDR1 is SGDLS and CDR2 YYNGEE. V trimming: 0 bases; J trimming: 6 bases; junction bases outside the gene matches: 2. The CDR3 is CASSVGLAGEQYF. CDR3 coding DNA: TGTGCCAGCAGCGTAGGGCTAGCGGGCGAGCAGTACTTC. The whole variable domain, remainder taken from reference TRBV9 and TRBJ2-7, is DSGVTQTPKHLITATGQRVTLRCSPRSGDLSVYWYQQSLDQGLQFLIQYYNGEERAKGNILERFSAQQFPDLHSELNLSSLELGDSALYFCASSVGLAGEQYFGPGTRLTVT.

The chain is built from TRBV2 and TRBJ2-3, with 10 bases lining up with TRBD1. The germline V gene has CDR1 SNHLY and CDR2 FYNNEI. The CDR3 spans 15 residues. V shed 5 bases, J shed 2 bases, and the junction held 4 bases outside the gene matches. CDR3 amino acids: CASSWTGGNTDTQYF. CDR3 DNA sequence: TGTGCCAGCAGTTGGACAGGGGGTAACACAGATACGCAGTATTTT.

The chain has TRBV7-2 and TRBJ2-7; D call uncertain. This CDR3 is built from 15 residues. Trimming shortened V by 1 base and J by 2 bases, and 12 bases separated the two germline ends. Per the germline V gene, CDR1 is SGHTA and CDR2 is FQGNSA. As DNA, the CDR3 is TGTGCCAGCAGCTTAGACTTCGCAGGTCCCTACGAGCAGTACTTC. This encodes CASSLDFAGPYEQYF.

This chain joins TRBV11-2 and TRBJ2-3; D is possibly TRBD2 (6 bases). Trimming pared 3 bases from V and 8 bases from J, leaving 9 bases between. Looked up from germline, CDR1 is SGHAT and CDR2 is FQNNGV. This CDR3 spans 12 amino acids. The DNA for the CDR3 is TGTGCCAGCAGCTTTTGGGGGGTTACGCAGTATTTT. This codes for CASSFWGVTQYF.

V is TRBV27 and J is TRBJ2-3; D not certain. The length of the CDR3 is 15 residues. Trimming cost V 3 bases and J 5 bases, with 15 bases left between them. Germline lookup yields CDR1 MNHEY and CDR2 SMNVEV (reference sequence). CDR3: CASSLERGDGDTQYF. CDR3 in DNA: TGTGCCAGCAGTTTGGAGAGAGGAGACGGAGATACGCAGTATTTT.